Listed below are T cell receptor beta chains from one sample, sequenced in a study of CD8 T cells in ankylosing spondylitis. TCRdb re-analysed the 5' RACE reads in MiXCR, keeping a single row per CDR3 protein. This table has about 360,000 distinct CDR3 sequences, 14% to 15% appearing once. What was sequenced was blood, either unsorted or a sorted T cell fraction (not recorded which). The receptors were gathered from a male donor with ankylosing spondylitis or in good health (not recorded which). The CDR3 runs from the conserved cysteine through the conserved F or W. A D gene is named only where the DNA matches it firmly. Size tells how often a clone was seen (once, few, many) or the class of an expanded clone, and some rows leave it out.

TRBJ1-1	few	TRBV19	-	TGTGCCAGTAGCAGGGCCGGGGAAGCTTTCTTT	CASSRAGEAFF
TRBJ1-2	few	TRBV10-3	-	TGTGCCATCAAGGTCTCGGGAGATAGTATAGGGTACACCTTC	CAIKVSGDSIGYTF
TRBJ1-5	many	TRBV4-2	-	TGTGCCAGCAGCGGGGGTGTGGGGGGAGGACAGCCCCAGCATTTT	CASSGGVGGGQPQHF
TRBJ1-2	few	TRBV20-1	-	TGCAGTGCTAGTCCATCCGGCGGGCTCTCCTATGGCTACACCTTC	CSASPSGGLSYGYTF
TRBJ2-7	-	TRBV5-1	-	TGCGCCAGCAGCCCAGAGCGGAGGAGCTCCTACGAGCAGTACTTC	CASSPERRSSYEQYF
TRBJ1-1	-	TRBV4-1	-	TGCGCCAGCAAGGCAGCGGAGAACACTGAAGCTTTCTTT	CASKAAENTEAFF
TRBJ2-5	many	TRBV6-6	-	TGTGCCAGCAGTTACTCGGGGGAGACCCAGTACTTC	CASSYSGETQYF
TRBJ2-1	many	TRBV10-3	-	TGTGCCATCAGTGAGAGGCAGGACAATGAGCAGTTCTTC	CAISERQDNEQFF
TRBJ1-2	many	TRBV7-9	-	TGTGCCAGCAGCTTAGGGCCGGCGGGCCGGGGCTACACCTTC	CASSLGPAGRGYTF
TRBJ2-3	-	TRBV11-2	TRBD1	TGTGCCAGCAGCCGGGACAGGGGGACCACAGATACGCAGTATTTT	CASSRDRGTTDTQYF
TRBJ2-5	-	TRBV3-1	TRBD1	TGTGCCAGCTCGGACAGGGGAATAGGCGAGACCCAGTACTTC	CASSDRGIGETQYF
TRBJ1-3	few	TRBV6-2/TRBV6-3	-	TGTGCCAGCAGTTACCCCGACAGCCTCTATACGGGGGACACCATATATTTT	CASSYPDSLYTGDTIYF
TRBJ2-1	-	TRBV11-3	-	TGTGCCAGCAGCTTCGGAGGCAGCTCCTACAATGAGCAGTTCTTC	CASSFGGSSYNEQFF
TRBJ2-5	-	TRBV20-1	TRBD1	TGCAGTGCAAAAACCCGGGACAGGGGTCAAGAGACCCAGTACTTC	CSAKTRDRGQETQYF
TRBJ2-3	few	TRBV7-6	-	TGTGCCAGCAGCTTAAGGATAGGGGGGCAGGCCATCGACACAGATACGCAGTATTTT	CASSLRIGGQAIDTDTQYF
TRBJ1-1	few	TRBV27	TRBD1	TGTGCCAGCAGTTTAAGAAGTCCCAGGGGGCCTGGGGGCACTGAAGCTTTCTTT	CASSLRSPRGPGGTEAFF
TRBJ2-3	-	TRBV7-2	-	TGTGCCAGCAGCCATTCCGGGACTCCTCCGGGTACAGATACGCAGTATTTT	CASSHSGTPPGTDTQYF
TRBJ2-7	few	TRBV6-6	TRBD2	TGTGCCAGCAGTTACTCGCGGGAGTACGAGCAGTACTTC	CASSYSREYEQYF
TRBJ2-4	few	TRBV12-3/TRBV12-4	-	TGTGCCAGCAGTTACTTAACAGTAGCCAAAAACATTCAGTACTTC	CASSYLTVAKNIQYF
TRBJ2-2	-	TRBV18	TRBD1	TGTGCCAGCTCACCAGGAGACAGGGGGTCTAACACCGGGGAGCTGTTTTTT	CASSPGDRGSNTGELFF
TRBJ2-3	few	TRBV20-1	TRBD2	TGCAGTGCTGAGCGGGATACAGATACGCAGTATTTT	CSAERDTDTQYF
TRBJ2-5	-	TRBV20-1	-	TGCAGTGCTCCCCAGGTGGAGTTGTTCGGCGAGACCCAGTACTTC	CSAPQVELFGETQYF
TRBJ2-7	few	TRBV3-1	-	TGTGCCAGCAGCCAGAGCTCCGGGTCCCTCTACGAGCAGTACTTC	CASSQSSGSLYEQYF
TRBJ1-2	few	TRBV25-1	TRBD1	TGTGCCAGCAGTGAATATGACAGGGTCCATGGCTACACCTTC	CASSEYDRVHGYTF
TRBJ2-7	-	TRBV10-3	-	TGTGCCATCAGTAGGACCAGCTCCTACGAGCAGTACTTC	CAISRTSSYEQYF
TRBJ1-3	-	TRBV4-1	-	TGCGCCAGCAGCTCACGGGAGAAGGGAAACACCATATATTTT	CASSSREKGNTIYF
TRBJ1-1	-	TRBV4-1	-	TGCGCCAGCAGCCAAGAGGAGGGGTACCCTGAAGCTTTCTTT	CASSQEEGYPEAFF
TRBJ2-1	few	TRBV11-2	-	TGTGCCAGCAGCTTGAGCCGGTACAATGAGCAGTTCTTC	CASSLSRYNEQFF
TRBJ2-7	-	TRBV10-3	TRBD2	TGTGCCATCAGTGGTTCACCGGGACTAGCAACCCCCTACGAGCAGTACTTC	CAISGSPGLATPYEQYF
TRBJ1-2	-	TRBV16	-	TGTGCCAGCAGCCCAGTCGCCGGTCTGGCTGGCTACACCTTC	CASSPVAGLAGYTF
TRBJ2-1	few	TRBV11-3	-	TGTGCCAGCAGCCCCTTGGCTACTGGGGAGCAGTTCTTC	CASSPLATGEQFF
TRBJ2-3	-	TRBV24-1	-	TGTGCCACCAGTGTTGGAGGGGGGGCCACAGATACGCAGTATTTT	CATSVGGGATDTQYF
TRBJ2-2	few	TRBV4-2	-	TGTGCCAGCAGCCAAGATGGGTTGGACGGGGAGCTGTTTTTT	CASSQDGLDGELFF
TRBJ2-7	few	TRBV15	-	TGTGCCACCAGCAGAGTCGGATACGAGCAGTACTTC	CATSRVGYEQYF
TRBJ2-5	-	TRBV5-1	-	TGCGCCAGCAGCTTGGAAGGGGGGGTGGAGACCCAGTACTTC	CASSLEGGVETQYF
TRBJ1-1	few	TRBV7-2	-	TGTGCCAGCAGCTTAGAGGACGGCGTGCCTTTCTTT	CASSLEDGVPFF
TRBJ2-5	few	TRBV20-1	TRBD2	TGCAGTGCTAGAGCCCCCGGACTAGCGGGTGAGACCCAGTACTTC	CSARAPGLAGETQYF
TRBJ2-5	-	TRBV5-1	-	TGCGCCAGCAGTCCGGGCTCCCCGGGGGAGACCCAGTACTTC	CASSPGSPGETQYF
TRBJ2-3	few	TRBV15	TRBD2	TGTGCCACCAGCCCTAGCGGGAAGTTGTTGGATACGCAGTATTTT	CATSPSGKLLDTQYF
TRBJ1-2	-	TRBV5-4	-	TGTGCCAGCAGCTTGGAGGTGCGTTCACCAAGAGGCTACACCTTC	CASSLEVRSPRGYTF